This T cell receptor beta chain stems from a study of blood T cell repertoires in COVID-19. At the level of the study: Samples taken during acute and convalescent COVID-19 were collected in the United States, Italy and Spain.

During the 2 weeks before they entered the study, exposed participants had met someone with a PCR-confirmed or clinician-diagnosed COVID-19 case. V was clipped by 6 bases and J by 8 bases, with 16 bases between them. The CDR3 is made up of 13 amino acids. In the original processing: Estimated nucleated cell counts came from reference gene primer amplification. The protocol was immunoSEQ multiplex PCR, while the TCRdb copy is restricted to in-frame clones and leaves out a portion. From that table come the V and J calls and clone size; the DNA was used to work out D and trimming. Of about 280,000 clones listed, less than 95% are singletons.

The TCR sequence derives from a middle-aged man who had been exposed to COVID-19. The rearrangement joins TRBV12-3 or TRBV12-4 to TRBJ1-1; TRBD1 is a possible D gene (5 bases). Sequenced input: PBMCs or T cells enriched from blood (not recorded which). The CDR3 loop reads CASRTGLVLEAFF. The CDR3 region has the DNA TGTGCCAGCAGAACAGGTTTAGTTCTGGAAGCTTTCTTT.